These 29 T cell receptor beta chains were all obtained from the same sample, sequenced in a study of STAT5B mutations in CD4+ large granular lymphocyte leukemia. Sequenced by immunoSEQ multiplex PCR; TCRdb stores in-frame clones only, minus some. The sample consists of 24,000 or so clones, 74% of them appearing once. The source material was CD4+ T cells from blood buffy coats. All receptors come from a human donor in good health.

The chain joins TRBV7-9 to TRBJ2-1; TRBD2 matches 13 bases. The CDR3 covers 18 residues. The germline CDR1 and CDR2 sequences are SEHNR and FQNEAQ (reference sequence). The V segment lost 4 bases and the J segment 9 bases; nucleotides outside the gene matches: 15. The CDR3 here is CASSSRLAGGAQDSEQFF. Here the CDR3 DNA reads TGTGCCAGCAGCTCGCGACTAGCGGGAGGCGCACAAGACAGTGAGCAGTTCTTC.

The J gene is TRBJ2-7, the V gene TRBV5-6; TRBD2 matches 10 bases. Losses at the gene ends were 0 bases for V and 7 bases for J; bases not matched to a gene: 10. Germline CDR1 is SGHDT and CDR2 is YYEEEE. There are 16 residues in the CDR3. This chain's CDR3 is CASSLAGLAGAGEQYF. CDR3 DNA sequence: TGTGCCAGCAGCTTGGCCGGGCTAGCGGGAGCGGGAGAGCAGTACTTC.

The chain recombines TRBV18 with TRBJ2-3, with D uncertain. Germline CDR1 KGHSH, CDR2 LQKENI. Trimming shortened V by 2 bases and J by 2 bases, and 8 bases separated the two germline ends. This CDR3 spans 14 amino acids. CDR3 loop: CASSPGSHTDTQYF. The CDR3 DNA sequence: TGTGCCAGCTCACCAGGGTCCCACACAGATACGCAGTATTTT.

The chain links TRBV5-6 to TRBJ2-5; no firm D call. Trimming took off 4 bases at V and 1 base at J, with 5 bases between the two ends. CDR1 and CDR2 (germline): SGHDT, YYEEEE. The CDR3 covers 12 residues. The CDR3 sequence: CASSAVQETQYF. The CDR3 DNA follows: TGTGCCAGCAGCGCCGTCCAAGAGACCCAGTACTTC.

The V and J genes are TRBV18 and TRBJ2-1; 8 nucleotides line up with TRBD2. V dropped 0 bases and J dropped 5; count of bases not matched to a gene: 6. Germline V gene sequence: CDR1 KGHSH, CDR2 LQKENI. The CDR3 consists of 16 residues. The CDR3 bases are TGTGCCAGCTCACCACCCGGCGGGGGGCCCGACAATGAGCAGTTCTTC. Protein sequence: CASSPPGGGPDNEQFF.

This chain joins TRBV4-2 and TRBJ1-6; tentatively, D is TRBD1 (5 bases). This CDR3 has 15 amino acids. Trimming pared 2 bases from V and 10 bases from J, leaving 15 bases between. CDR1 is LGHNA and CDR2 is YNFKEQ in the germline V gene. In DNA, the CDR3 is TGTGCCAGCAGCCAAAAGGGCCTAGGGGTCTCACCCCTCCACTTT. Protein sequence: CASSQKGLGVSPLHF.

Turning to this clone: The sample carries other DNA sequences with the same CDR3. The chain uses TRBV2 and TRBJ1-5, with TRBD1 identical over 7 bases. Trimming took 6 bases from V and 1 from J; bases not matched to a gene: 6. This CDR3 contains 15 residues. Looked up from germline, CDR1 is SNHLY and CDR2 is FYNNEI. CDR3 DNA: TGTGCCAGCAGCCTGAACAGGGGCAGCAATCAGCCCCAGCATTTT. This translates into CASSLNRGSNQPQHF.

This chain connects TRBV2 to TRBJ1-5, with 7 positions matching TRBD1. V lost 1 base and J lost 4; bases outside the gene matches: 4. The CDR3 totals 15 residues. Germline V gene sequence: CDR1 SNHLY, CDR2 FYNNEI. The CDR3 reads CASSEEGAGNQPQHF. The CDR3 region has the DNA TGTGCCAGCAGTGAAGAGGGGGCTGGGAATCAGCCCCAGCATTTT.

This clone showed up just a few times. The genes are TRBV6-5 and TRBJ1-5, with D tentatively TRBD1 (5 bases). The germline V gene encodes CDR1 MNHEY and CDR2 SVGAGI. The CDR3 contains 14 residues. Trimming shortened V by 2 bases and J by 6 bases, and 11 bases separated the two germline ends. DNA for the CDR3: TGTGCCAGCAGTTACCCGGGGGTCGGTCAGCCCCAGCATTTT. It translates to CASSYPGVGQPQHF.

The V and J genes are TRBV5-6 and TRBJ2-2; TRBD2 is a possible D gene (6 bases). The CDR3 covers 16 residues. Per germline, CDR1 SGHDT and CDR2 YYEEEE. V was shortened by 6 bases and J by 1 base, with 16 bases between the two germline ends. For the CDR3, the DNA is TGTGCCAGCACAGGCACGCGGGAACGGAACACCGGGGAGCTGTTTTTT. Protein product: CASTGTRERNTGELFF. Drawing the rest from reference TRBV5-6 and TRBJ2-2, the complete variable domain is DAGVTQSPTHLIKTRGQQVTLRCSPKSGHDTVSWYQQALGQGPQFIFQYYEEEERQRGNFPDRFSGHQFPNYSSELNVNALLLGDSALYLCASTGTRERNTGELFFGEGSRLTVL.

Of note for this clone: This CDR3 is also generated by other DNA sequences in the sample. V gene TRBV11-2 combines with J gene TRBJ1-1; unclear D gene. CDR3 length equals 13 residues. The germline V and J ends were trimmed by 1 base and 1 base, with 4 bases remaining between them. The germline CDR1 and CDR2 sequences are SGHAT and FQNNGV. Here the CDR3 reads CASSLVGNTEAFF. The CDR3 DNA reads TGTGCCAGCAGCTTAGTGGGGAACACTGAAGCTTTCTTT.

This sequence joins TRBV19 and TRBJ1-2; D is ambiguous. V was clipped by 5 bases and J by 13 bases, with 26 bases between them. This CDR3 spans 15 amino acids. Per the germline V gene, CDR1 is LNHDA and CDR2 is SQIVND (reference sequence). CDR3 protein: CASSVTPGTFNKGTF. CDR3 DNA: TGTGCCAGTAGTGTTACCCCCGGAACCTTTAATAAAGGCACCTTC.

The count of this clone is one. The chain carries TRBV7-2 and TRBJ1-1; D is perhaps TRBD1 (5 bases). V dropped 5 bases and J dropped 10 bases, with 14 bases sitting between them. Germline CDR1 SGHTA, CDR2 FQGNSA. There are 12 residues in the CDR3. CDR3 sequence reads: CASSTQGFAAFF. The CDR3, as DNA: TGTGCCAGCAGCACTCAGGGCTTTGCAGCTTTCTTT.

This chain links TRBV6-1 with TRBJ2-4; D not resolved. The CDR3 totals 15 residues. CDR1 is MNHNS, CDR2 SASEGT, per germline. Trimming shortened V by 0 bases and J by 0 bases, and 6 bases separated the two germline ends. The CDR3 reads CASSEAPVAKNIQYF. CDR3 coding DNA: TGTGCCAGCAGTGAAGCACCCGTAGCCAAAAACATTCAGTACTTC.

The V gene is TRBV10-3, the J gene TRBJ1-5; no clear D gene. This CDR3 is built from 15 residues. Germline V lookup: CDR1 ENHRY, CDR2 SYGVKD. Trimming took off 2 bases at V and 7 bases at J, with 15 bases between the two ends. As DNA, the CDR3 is TGTGCCATCAGTGAGAATCTCGGTGTGGGACAGCCCCAGCATTTT. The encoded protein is CAISENLGVGQPQHF.

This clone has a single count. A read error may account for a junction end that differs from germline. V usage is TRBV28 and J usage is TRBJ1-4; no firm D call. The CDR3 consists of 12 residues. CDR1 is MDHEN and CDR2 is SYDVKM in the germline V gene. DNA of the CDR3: TGTGCCAGCAGTGTCGAGGGTCACCCTATTATTTTT. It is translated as CASSVEGHPIIF.

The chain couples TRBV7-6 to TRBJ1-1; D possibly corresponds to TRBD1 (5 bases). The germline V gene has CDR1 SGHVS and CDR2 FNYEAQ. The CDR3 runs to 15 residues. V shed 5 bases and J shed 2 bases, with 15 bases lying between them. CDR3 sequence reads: CASSVTPGANTEAFF. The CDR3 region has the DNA TGTGCCAGCAGCGTGACCCCCGGGGCAAACACTGAAGCTTTCTTT.

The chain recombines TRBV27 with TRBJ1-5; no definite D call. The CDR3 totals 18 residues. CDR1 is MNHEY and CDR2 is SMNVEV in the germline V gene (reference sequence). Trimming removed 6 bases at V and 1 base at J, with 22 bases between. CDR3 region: CASSKTGVSGVSNQPQHF. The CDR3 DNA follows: TGTGCCAGCAGCAAGACCGGGGTTTCGGGTGTCAGCAATCAGCCCCAGCATTTT.

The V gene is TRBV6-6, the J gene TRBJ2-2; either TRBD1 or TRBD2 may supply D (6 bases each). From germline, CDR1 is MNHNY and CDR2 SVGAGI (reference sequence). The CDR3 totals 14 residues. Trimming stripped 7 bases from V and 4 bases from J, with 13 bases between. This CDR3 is CASIAEGGTGELFF. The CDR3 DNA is TGTGCCAGCATAGCGGAGGGGGGCACCGGGGAGCTGTTTTTT.

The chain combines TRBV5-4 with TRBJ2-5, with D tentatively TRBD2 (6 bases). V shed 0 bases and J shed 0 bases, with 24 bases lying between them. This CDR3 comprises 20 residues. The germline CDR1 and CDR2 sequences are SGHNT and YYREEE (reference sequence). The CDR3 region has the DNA TGTGCCAGCAGCTTGGACCCCCAAAAAACCCTCCGGGGGTACCAAGAGACCCAGTACTTC. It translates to CASSLDPQKTLRGYQETQYF.

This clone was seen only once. CDR3 loop: CASSLGQGNIQYF. CDR3 in DNA: TGTGCCAGCAGCTTGGGACAGGGGAACATTCAGTACTTC. This chain connects TRBV5-4 to TRBJ2-4, with 8 bases identical to TRBD1. The CDR3 covers 13 residues. The germline CDR1 and CDR2 sequences are SGHNT and YYREEE (reference sequence). Trimming took 0 bases from V and 7 from J; bases not matched to a gene: 0. The variable domain in full, with the rest retrieved from reference TRBV5-4 and TRBJ2-4, is ETGVTQSPTHLIKTRGQQVTLRCSSQSGHNTVSWYQQALGQGPQFIFQYYREEENGRGNFPPRFSGLQFPNYSSELNVNALELDDSALYLCASSLGQGNIQYFGAGTRLSVL.

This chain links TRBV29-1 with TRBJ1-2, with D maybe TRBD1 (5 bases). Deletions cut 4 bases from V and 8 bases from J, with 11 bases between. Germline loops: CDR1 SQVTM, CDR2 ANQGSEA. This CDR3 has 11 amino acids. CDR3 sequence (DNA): TGCAGCGTTGTGCAGGGAGGGGGCTACACCTTC. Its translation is CSVVQGGGYTF. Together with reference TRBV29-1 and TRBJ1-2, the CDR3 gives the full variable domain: SAVISQKPSRDICQRGTSLTIQCQVDSQVTMMFWYRQQPGQSLTLIATANQGSEATYESGFVIDKFPISRPNLTFSTLTVSNMSPEDSSIYLCSVVQGGGYTFGSGTRLTVV.

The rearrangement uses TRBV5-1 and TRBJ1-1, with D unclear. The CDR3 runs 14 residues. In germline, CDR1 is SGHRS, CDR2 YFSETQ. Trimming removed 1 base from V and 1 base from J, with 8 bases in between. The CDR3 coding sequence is TGCGCCAGCAGCTTGTGGACGGAGAACACTGAAGCTTTCTTT. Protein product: CASSLWTENTEAFF.

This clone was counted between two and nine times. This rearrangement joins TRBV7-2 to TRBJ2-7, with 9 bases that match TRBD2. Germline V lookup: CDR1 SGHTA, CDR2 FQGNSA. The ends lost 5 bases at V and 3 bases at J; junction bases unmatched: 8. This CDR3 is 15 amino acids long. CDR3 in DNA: TGTGCCAGCAGCCAAGGTGGTAGCGGGAGCTACGAGCAGTACTTC. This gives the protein CASSQGGSGSYEQYF.

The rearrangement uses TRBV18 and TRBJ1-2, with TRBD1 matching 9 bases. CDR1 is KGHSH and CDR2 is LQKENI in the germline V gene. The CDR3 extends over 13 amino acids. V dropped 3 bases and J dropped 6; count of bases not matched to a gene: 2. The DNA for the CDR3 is TGTGCCAGCTCACCGCGACAGGGGGATGGCTACACCTTC. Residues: CASSPRQGDGYTF.

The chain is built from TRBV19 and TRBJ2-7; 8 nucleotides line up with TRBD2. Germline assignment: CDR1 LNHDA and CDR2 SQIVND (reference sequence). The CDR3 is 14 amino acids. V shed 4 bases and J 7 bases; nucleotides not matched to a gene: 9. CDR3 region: CASSTTSGRGEQYF. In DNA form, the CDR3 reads TGTGCCAGTAGTACCACTAGCGGCCGAGGGGAGCAGTACTTC.

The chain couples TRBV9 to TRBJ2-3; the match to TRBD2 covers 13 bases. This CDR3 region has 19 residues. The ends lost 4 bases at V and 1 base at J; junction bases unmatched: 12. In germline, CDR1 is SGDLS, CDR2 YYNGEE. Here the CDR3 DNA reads TGTGCCAGCAGCCCTATAGGGACTAGCGGGGATTTGGGCACAGATACGCAGTATTTT. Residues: CASSPIGTSGDLGTDTQYF.

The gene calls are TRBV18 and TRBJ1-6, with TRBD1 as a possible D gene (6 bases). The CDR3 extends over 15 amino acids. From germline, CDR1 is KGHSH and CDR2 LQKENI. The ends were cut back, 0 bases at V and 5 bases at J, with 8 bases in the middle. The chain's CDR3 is CASSPPGHHNSPLHF. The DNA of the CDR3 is TGTGCCAGCTCACCACCGGGACACCATAATTCACCCCTCCACTTT.

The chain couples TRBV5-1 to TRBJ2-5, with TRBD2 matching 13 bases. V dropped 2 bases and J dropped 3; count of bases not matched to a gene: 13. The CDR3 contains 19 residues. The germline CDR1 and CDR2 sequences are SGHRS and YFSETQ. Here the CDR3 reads CASSFQGLAGSRTKETQYF. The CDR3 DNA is TGCGCCAGCAGCTTTCAGGGACTAGCGGGGAGTAGAACCAAAGAGACCCAGTACTTC.